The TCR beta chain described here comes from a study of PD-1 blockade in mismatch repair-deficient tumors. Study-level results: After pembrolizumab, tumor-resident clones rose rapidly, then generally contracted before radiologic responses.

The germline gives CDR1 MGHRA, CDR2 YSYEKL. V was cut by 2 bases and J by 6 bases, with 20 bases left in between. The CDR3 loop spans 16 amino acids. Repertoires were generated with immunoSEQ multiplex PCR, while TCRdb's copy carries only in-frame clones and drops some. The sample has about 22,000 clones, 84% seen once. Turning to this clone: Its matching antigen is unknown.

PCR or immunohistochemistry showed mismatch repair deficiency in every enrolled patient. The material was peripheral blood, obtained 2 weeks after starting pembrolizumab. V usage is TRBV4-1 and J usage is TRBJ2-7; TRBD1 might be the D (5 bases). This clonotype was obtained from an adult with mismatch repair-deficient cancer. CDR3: CASSQIRVKGIGEQYF. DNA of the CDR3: TGCGCCAGCAGCCAAATCAGGGTCAAGGGGATAGGCGAGCAGTACTTC.